This T cell receptor beta chain was captured by sequencing in a study of PD-L1 blockade in urothelial cancer. This table comes from immunoSEQ multiplex PCR, and its TCRdb copy is limited to in-frame clones, with some not included. The sample contains 100,000 to 150,000 clones, about 83% of which appear only once. The V gene lost 6 bases and the J gene lost 4 bases, with 12 bases spanning the gap. There are 13 residues in the CDR3. Germline V gives CDR1 MDHEN, CDR2 SYDVKM. The time point denotes: peripheral blood 6 weeks after treatment start. V and J are TRBV28 and TRBJ1-2; D may be TRBD1 (6 bases). The sample consisted of PBMCs, taken around atezolizumab (anti-PD-L1) treatment. This TCR derives from a man aged 45-60 years with urothelial cancer. CDR3 amino acids: CASSLDRTYGYTF. The CDR3 DNA follows: TGTGCCAGCAGCCTAGACAGGACCTATGGCTACACCTTC.